Described below is a single T cell receptor (beta chain) sequence and its context. Its specificity is unknown. Germline values: CDR1 LGHDT, CDR2 YNNKEL (reference sequence). The CDR3 contains 16 residues. After removal of 4 bases from V and 6 bases from J, the junction contained 11 bases not matched to a gene. The data belong to a study of response to subunit inactivated influenza vaccine. Study-wide points: Few additional T cells are recruited per seasonal influenza vaccination, authors suggested.

Via MiXCR, TCRdb re-called the RT-PCR reads, giving one row per CDR3 protein. The repertoire holds hundreds of thousands of distinct CDR3 sequences, approximately 17% seen once, with approximately 10% in the top ten. Specimen: PBMCs from blood, collected about 5 days after vaccination. The TCR sequence derives from a middle-aged man who received an inactivated influenza vaccine. The chain joins TRBV3-1 to TRBJ2-1, with 8 bases lining up with TRBD2. CDR3 coding DNA: TGTGCCAGCAGCCCCATGATTGCGGGGGGTTTCAATGAGCAGTTCTTC. It encodes CASSPMIAGGFNEQFF.